This T cell receptor beta chain was obtained from a study of blood T cells in healthy people across ages. There are a few counts of this clonotype. The CDR3 runs 14 residues. Germline assignment: CDR1 MNHEY and CDR2 SMNVEV (reference sequence). The V and J ends lost 2 bases and 4 bases, in that order; junction bases with no gene match: 4. It was with a sample-barcoded 5' primer and a J-beta primer mix that a second PCR of roughly 7 to 12 cycles was run. TCRdb called the 5' RACE reads again in MiXCR, with one record for every CDR3 protein. The table includes about 730,000 distinct CDR3 sequences, around 46% detected once.

The specimen was blood. The source is an older woman in good health. This chain connects TRBV27 to TRBJ1-2, with 7 bases lining up with TRBD1. The CDR3 coding sequence is TGTGCCAGCAGTTTACAGGGGGGTTTCTATGGCTACACCTTC. It specifies CASSLQGGFYGYTF.